Below, 16 T cell receptor beta chains from the same sample are listed, as sequenced in a study of cytomegalovirus exposure and HLA in healthy donors. The PCR contained 60 Vbeta and 13 Jbeta primers. Produced via immunoSEQ multiplex PCR; TCRdb's table is partial and in-frame only. The table records roughly 110,000 clones, less than 80% of them present only once. The sequenced sample was PBMCs. The receptors here all came from a woman aged 25 to 45 in good health and CMV-seronegative.

The rearrangement joins TRBV7-3 to TRBJ2-3; tentatively, D is TRBD1 (5 bases). The CDR3 has 13 residues. Trimming removed 3 bases at V and 4 bases at J, with 8 bases between. CDR1 is SGHTA and CDR2 is FQGTGA in the germline V gene. CDR3 nucleotide sequence: TGTGCCAGCAGCTTTCAGGGATCAGATACGCAGTATTTT. This encodes CASSFQGSDTQYF.

V and J are TRBV13 and TRBJ2-7, with a weak D call TRBD1 (7 bases). Per the germline V gene, CDR1 is PRHDT and CDR2 is FYEKMQ (reference sequence). The CDR3 is 15 amino acids. V lost 4 bases and J lost 6, with 19 bases in between. CDR3 DNA: TGTGCCAGCAGCTGGTGGGACAGCTTGGGGGGCGAGCAGTACTTC. This codes for CASSWWDSLGGEQYF. Full variable domain (remainder filled in from reference TRBV13 and TRBJ2-7): AAGVIQSPRHLIKEKRETATLKCYPIPRHDTVYWYQQGPGQDPQFLISFYEKMQSDKGSIPDRFSAQQFSDYHSELNMSSLELGDSALYFCASSWWDSLGGEQYFGPGTRLTVT.

This clone appeared once. CDR3 in DNA: TGTGCCAGCAGCAGTACATTGGGGGGGGAGAAGACCCAGTACTTC. The encoded protein is CASSSTLGGEKTQYF. The rearrangement links TRBV2 to TRBJ2-5; 7 positions match TRBD2. The CDR3 totals 15 residues. Trimming at V came to 6 bases and at J to 6 bases, leaving 13 bases not matched to a gene. Per germline, CDR1 SNHLY and CDR2 FYNNEI.

This chain uses TRBV6-5 with TRBJ1-5, with D possibly TRBD1 on 6 matching bases. The germline V gene has CDR1 MNHEY and CDR2 SVGAGI. The CDR3 length is 15 residues. V was trimmed by 6 bases and J by 6 bases, leaving 18 bases between them. The chain's CDR3 is CASSPYLGAPQPQHF. The DNA of the CDR3 is TGTGCCAGCAGCCCCTATTTGGGGGCCCCTCAGCCCCAGCATTTT.

This chain's CDR3 is CASSLNGAKETQYF. In DNA form, the CDR3 reads TGTGCCAGCAGCTTGAACGGTGCCAAGGAGACCCAGTACTTC. The V and J genes are TRBV5-4 and TRBJ2-5; D gene ambiguous. Trimming stripped 1 base from V and 5 bases from J, with 12 bases between. Germline V gives CDR1 SGHNT, CDR2 YYREEE (reference sequence). This CDR3 region has 14 residues.

V is TRBV28 and J is TRBJ1-5; TRBD1 matches at 8 bases. The germline gives CDR1 MDHEN, CDR2 SYDVKM. The V and J ends lost 3 bases and 2 bases, in that order; junction bases with no gene match: 6. The CDR3 has 16 amino acids. CDR3 coding DNA: TGTGCCAGCAGTTTTCCCCTACAGGGGGGCAATCAGCCCCAGCATTTT. Translating it yields CASSFPLQGGNQPQHF.

The chain couples TRBV18 to TRBJ2-5; 7 bases map to TRBD1. The CDR3 contains 15 residues. V was pared by 6 bases and J by 2 bases, with 9 bases of the junction left unmatched. Germline CDR1 KGHSH, CDR2 LQKENI. The CDR3 DNA follows: TGTGCCAGCTCCCCGGGACAGACAGGACAAGAGACCCAGTACTTC. This encodes CASSPGQTGQETQYF.

The DNA for the CDR3 is TGTGCCAGCTCGGGACAGGGTCTGTCCTACGAGCAGTACTTC. It translates to CASSGQGLSYEQYF. The V gene is TRBV28, the J gene TRBJ2-7, with 9 positions matching TRBD1. The V gene end was trimmed by 8 bases and the J gene end by 1 base; junction bases not matched to a gene: 6. Germline V gene sequence: CDR1 MDHEN, CDR2 SYDVKM. CDR3 size: 14 residues. Variable domain in full (rest from reference TRBV28 and TRBJ2-7): DVKVTQSSRYLVKRTGEKVFLECVQDMDHENMFWYRQDPGLGLRLIYFSYDVKMKEKGDIPEGYSVSREKKERFSLILESASTNQTSMYLCASSGQGLSYEQYFGPGTRLTVT.

This chain connects TRBV28 to TRBJ1-4, with D possibly being TRBD1 (5 bases). CDR1 is MDHEN and CDR2 is SYDVKM in the germline V gene. CDR3 length: 16 amino acids. V lost 6 bases and J lost 10, with 24 bases in between. The CDR3 loop reads CASRPPQGFGSRKLFF. The CDR3 coding sequence is TGTGCCAGCAGACCGCCCCAGGGATTTGGTTCACGAAAACTGTTTTTT.

This sequence joins TRBV4-3 and TRBJ2-7; D remains ambiguous. CDR3 length: 15 amino acids. V lost 0 bases, J lost 5 bases, and 14 bases lay in between. The germline V gene has CDR1 LGHNA and CDR2 YSLEER. CDR3 region: CASSQDLQLADEQYF. Here the CDR3 DNA reads TGCGCCAGCAGCCAAGATCTACAGTTGGCCGACGAGCAGTACTTC.

J is TRBJ2-1 and V is TRBV9; 7 bases are a match to TRBD2. This CDR3 is 17 amino acids long. V shed 1 base, J shed 3 bases, and the junction held 10 bases outside the gene matches. Germline V gives CDR1 SGDLS, CDR2 YYNGEE. The CDR3, as DNA: TGTGCCAGCAGCGTAAGTTTTCTAGCGGACAACTACAATGAGCAGTTCTTC. The encoded protein is CASSVSFLADNYNEQFF.

J is TRBJ1-2 and V is TRBV10-3, with D possibly TRBD1 on 6 matching bases. Looked up from germline, CDR1 is ENHRY and CDR2 is SYGVKD. The CDR3 runs to 14 residues. Trimming shortened V by 5 bases and J by 4 bases, and 14 bases separated the two germline ends. Here the CDR3 reads CAISNRDTIYGYTF. CDR3 coding DNA: TGTGCCATCAGTAACCGGGACACTATCTATGGCTACACCTTC.

The chain couples TRBV6-5 to TRBJ1-1, with a possible D match to TRBD1 (5 bases). This CDR3 region has 15 residues. Trimming stripped 5 bases from V and 3 bases from J, with 16 bases between. CDR1 MNHEY and CDR2 SVGAGI come from the germline V gene. The CDR3 bases are TGTGCCAGCAGTCGCAGGGTTCAGGCGGACACTGAAGCTTTCTTT. Amino acids: CASSRRVQADTEAFF.

The genes are TRBV27 and TRBJ1-2; tentatively, D is TRBD1 (6 bases). Per germline, CDR1 MNHEY and CDR2 SMNVEV (reference sequence). This CDR3 has 15 residues. V was shortened by 4 bases and J by 4 bases, with 16 bases between the two germline ends. The CDR3 nucleotides read TGTGCCAGCAGTTCCGGTCCAAAGGACAGCTATGGCTACACCTTC. Translation: CASSSGPKDSYGYTF.

This rearrangement joins TRBV7-9 to TRBJ1-4, with 8 bases identical to TRBD1. This CDR3 region has 17 residues. J was trimmed by 2 bases and V by 2 bases; bases with no gene match: 7. CDR1 and CDR2 from the germline V gene are SEHNR and FQNEAQ (reference sequence). The CDR3 coding sequence is TGTGCCAGCAGCTTACAGGGGGCTGTCTTCACTAATGAAAAACTGTTTTTT. Amino acids: CASSLQGAVFTNEKLFF.

The genes are TRBV28 and TRBJ1-4; D unresolved. V gave up 4 bases and J gave up 7 bases, with 19 bases separating them. CDR3 length: 16 residues. The V gene's germline CDR1 is MDHEN and CDR2 SYDVKM. CDR3 residues: CASSSPSRPPGEKLFF. CDR3 nucleotide sequence: TGTGCCAGCAGTTCCCCCTCGCGGCCCCCGGGTGAAAAACTGTTTTTT.